This T cell receptor (beta chain) comes out of a study of T cell responses to AZD1222 COVID-19 vaccine listed by TCRdb under 2021. Study-level background: Because spike-specific TCR depth and breadth did not differ between the two schedules, AZD1222 recipients who got a second dose at roughly 4 weeks were pooled with those who got a second dose at roughly 12 weeks. TCR sequencing was performed for approximately 240 trial participants, of whom around 200 were given two doses of AZD1222 and 26 were given two doses of MenACWY control vaccine. Trial participants were enrolled into age subgroups of 18-55, 56-69 and 70-plus years, which contained around 150, 28 and 57 TCR-sequenced participants, respectively.

The CDR3 regions of human TCRbeta chains were subjected to immunosequencing. In the authors' own workflow: Repertoire TCRs were matched against a reference library of SARS-CoV-2-specific TCRs generated with the MIRA antigen-specificity platform. Breadth was defined as the fraction of unique TCRs that were SARS-CoV-2-associated. Depth was defined as the fraction of total T cells that were SARS-CoV-2-associated. Using the MIRA data, every spike-specific TCR was mapped to the spike region that the TCR reacted to and assigned to either a CD4 or a CD8 class. Log10-transformed breadth and depth values were compared by one-way ANOVA with Sidak's multiple comparisons tests. TCRdb mirrors the immuneACCESS table, restricted to in-frame sequences. Some clones are absent from its copies; in checked studies, under half trace to an unresolved V gene, and the reason for the others is unknown. The V and J calls and clone size are taken from that table; D and trimming were inferred from the DNA. The table for this sample lists over 100,000 clones; over 75% of them were counted only once. The ten largest clones take up roughly 20% of the sample.

The sample's time point label is to be understood as: baseline before first vaccination. Vaccinee samples were obtained from the UK trials COV001 and COV002, which included a single-blind randomized controlled phase 2/3 trial of AZD1222 (ChAdOx1 nCoV-19) in healthy adults. For TCRbeta chain sequencing, PBMC samples were collected from trial participants at day 0 and at day 28 after the second dose. Details on this clone: Its antigen specificity is not known. No much larger clonotype is one base removed from it; base qualities were not supplied.

What the research found in general, with its limitations: Participants were mostly white British, with more females than males. The authors suggested clonal diversity may have been underestimated. Only five to seven AZD1222 recipients were SARS-CoV-2 seropositive at baseline, limiting conclusions about previously exposed vaccinees. Reportedly, almost half of the unique spike-specific TCRs recognized epitopes lying outside the regions that are mutated in the B.1.351 and B.1.1.7 variants. After two AZD1222 doses, both the breadth and the depth of spike-specific TCRs were significantly higher than at day 0 and than in MenACWY recipients. Because no day 14 peak-response samples were available, repertoires were characterized only after the peak T cell response. The whole spike protein was spanned by vaccine-associated CD4 TCRs, and dominant responses were seen in regions 160-218 and 743-854. In the small 56-69-year group, the increase in depth fell short of significance, most likely because of low power.

Its CDR3 holds 15 amino acids, cysteine through phenylalanine. Of all the DNA, just the CDR3 is kept, 45 bases in frame from base 1. V and J are trimmed by 1 base and 7 bases, and the gene matches miss 5 bases of the junction. Looking up the germline V gene (reference sequence) yields CDR1 LNHDA and CDR2 SQIVND. The rearrangement combines TRBV19 with TRBJ1-4; 8 of the junction bases match TRBD1. This TCR came from an adult in good health. The sample here was peripheral blood, taken on day 0 of AZD1222 vaccination. The CDR3 region reads CASSIAYDRGEKLFF. The nucleotides read TGTGCCAGTAGTATAGCCTACGACAGGGGTGAAAAACTGTTTTTT. The full variable domain, with segments outside the CDR3 supplied by the reference TRBV19 and TRBJ1-4 proteins, appears as DGGITQSPKYLFRKEGQNVTLSCEQNLNHDAMYWYRQDPGQGLRLIYYSQIVNDFQKGDIAEGYSVSREKKESFPLTVTSAQKNPTAFYLCASSIAYDRGEKLFFGSGTQLSVL.